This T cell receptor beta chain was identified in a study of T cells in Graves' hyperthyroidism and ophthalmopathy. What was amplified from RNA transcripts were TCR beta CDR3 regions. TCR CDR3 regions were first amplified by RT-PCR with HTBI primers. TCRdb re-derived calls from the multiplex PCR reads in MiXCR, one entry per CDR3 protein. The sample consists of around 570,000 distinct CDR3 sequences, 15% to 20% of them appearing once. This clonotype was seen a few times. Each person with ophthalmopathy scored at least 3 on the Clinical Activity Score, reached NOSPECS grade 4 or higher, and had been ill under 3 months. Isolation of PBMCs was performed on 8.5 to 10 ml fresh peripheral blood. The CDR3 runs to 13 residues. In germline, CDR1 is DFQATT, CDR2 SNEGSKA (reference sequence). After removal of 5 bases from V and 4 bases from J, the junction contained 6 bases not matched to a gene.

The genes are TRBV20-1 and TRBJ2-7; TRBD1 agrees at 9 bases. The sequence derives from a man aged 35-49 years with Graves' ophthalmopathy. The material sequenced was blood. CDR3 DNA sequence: TGCAGTGCTCTACAGGGGGCGGCGTACGAGCAGTACTTC. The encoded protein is CSALQGAAYEQYF.